These T cell receptor beta chains were read from a single sample in a study of identical twins. TCRdb used MiXCR to reprocess the 5' RACE reads, holding one entry per CDR3 protein. The sample lists some 440,000 distinct CDR3 sequences; 20% to 25% were seen once. The same sample was also used in a study of T cells expressing NK-cell markers.

Material for sequencing was CD4+ T cells sorted from blood. The receptors shown here come from a woman aged 18-30 years in good health. Both conserved end residues are part of each CDR3. Each record gives: D gene, J gene, clone size, V gene, CDR3 DNA, CDR3 protein. The D gene is left open where the match is weak. Not every row has a clone size; where given, it reads once, few, many or a size class.

d_gene: NA; j_gene: TRBJ2-1; abundance: few; v_gene: TRBV6-2/TRBV6-3; CDR3nt: TGTGCCAGCAGTGCAAGGAGAGGGAATGAGCAGTTCTTC; CDR3aa: CASSARRGNEQFF
d_gene: NA; j_gene: TRBJ2-1; abundance: few; v_gene: TRBV29-1; CDR3nt: TGCAGCGTTGAAGAGGCGAAGAACAATGAGCAGTTCTTC; CDR3aa: CSVEEAKNNEQFF
d_gene: TRBD1; j_gene: TRBJ2-5; abundance: NA; v_gene: TRBV6-1; CDR3nt: TGTGCCAGCAGTCTCTCCCGCGGACAGGGTGGTGAGACCCAGTACTTC; CDR3aa: CASSLSRGQGGETQYF
d_gene: TRBD2; j_gene: TRBJ2-3; abundance: NA; v_gene: TRBV25-1; CDR3nt: TGTGCCAGCAGTGTTAGCGGGAGCACAGATACGCAGTATTTT; CDR3aa: CASSVSGSTDTQYF
d_gene: TRBD1; j_gene: TRBJ1-3; abundance: few; v_gene: TRBV6-5; CDR3nt: TGTGCCAGCAGTTTGACAGGGTTTGGAAACACCATATATTTT; CDR3aa: CASSLTGFGNTIYF
d_gene: NA; j_gene: TRBJ1-2; abundance: few; v_gene: TRBV3-1; CDR3nt: TGTGCCAGCAGCCTCCGGGACACAAGCTATGGCTACACCTTC; CDR3aa: CASSLRDTSYGYTF
d_gene: TRBD2; j_gene: TRBJ2-7; abundance: NA; v_gene: TRBV7-6; CDR3nt: TGTGCCAGCAGCTTACAAGCGGGGGGTACCGGTTACGAGCAGTACTTC; CDR3aa: CASSLQAGGTGYEQYF
d_gene: TRBD2; j_gene: TRBJ2-3; abundance: NA; v_gene: TRBV12-3/TRBV12-4; CDR3nt: TGTGCCAGCAGTTTGTCTTTGGCGGGAGGGGATACGCAGTATTTT; CDR3aa: CASSLSLAGGDTQYF
d_gene: NA; j_gene: TRBJ2-1; abundance: NA; v_gene: TRBV4-2; CDR3nt: TGTGCCAGCAGCCATGATTATGATGAGCAGTTCTTC; CDR3aa: CASSHDYDEQFF
d_gene: TRBD2; j_gene: TRBJ2-1; abundance: NA; v_gene: TRBV30; CDR3nt: TGTGCCTGGAGCGAGATAGGGACTACATACAATGAGCAGTTCTTC; CDR3aa: CAWSEIGTTYNEQFF
d_gene: TRBD1; j_gene: TRBJ1-1; abundance: NA; v_gene: TRBV5-1; CDR3nt: TGCGCCAGCAGCCGGTCGGACAGGGCAAAGATGGTCACTGAAGCTTTCTTT; CDR3aa: CASSRSDRAKMVTEAFF
d_gene: NA; j_gene: TRBJ1-1; abundance: NA; v_gene: TRBV6-5; CDR3nt: TGTGCCAGCAGTTATCGGGAGCTTCTTACAAACACTGAAGCTTTCTTT; CDR3aa: CASSYRELLTNTEAFF
d_gene: TRBD1; j_gene: TRBJ2-4; abundance: NA; v_gene: TRBV6-1; CDR3nt: TGTGCCAGCAGGCGTAGGACAGGGATTGCCAAAAACATTCAGTACTTC; CDR3aa: CASRRRTGIAKNIQYF
d_gene: NA; j_gene: TRBJ2-2; abundance: NA; v_gene: TRBV12-3/TRBV12-4; CDR3nt: TGTGCCAGCAAATCGCCCCTCTTAGCGGAGGGCGGGGAGCTGTTTTTT; CDR3aa: CASKSPLLAEGGELFF
d_gene: NA; j_gene: TRBJ2-2; abundance: NA; v_gene: TRBV11-2; CDR3nt: TGTGCCAGCAGCCTGATTGGACCGCTCATCGGGGAGCTGTTTTTT; CDR3aa: CASSLIGPLIGELFF
d_gene: NA; j_gene: TRBJ1-2; abundance: NA; v_gene: TRBV5-1; CDR3nt: TGCGCCAGCAGCTTGTCTTCCTACTATGGCTACACCTTC; CDR3aa: CASSLSSYYGYTF
d_gene: TRBD1; j_gene: TRBJ2-3; abundance: NA; v_gene: TRBV6-5; CDR3nt: TGTGCCAGCAGTTACAGTGGTGGACAGGGTGCAGATACGCAGTATTTT; CDR3aa: CASSYSGGQGADTQYF
d_gene: TRBD2; j_gene: TRBJ2-7; abundance: NA; v_gene: TRBV10-3; CDR3nt: TGTGCCATCAGTGTTCTAGCGGGAGCCGGGCAGTACTTC; CDR3aa: CAISVLAGAGQYF
d_gene: TRBD2; j_gene: TRBJ2-1; abundance: few; v_gene: TRBV20-1; CDR3nt: TGCAGTGCTGGTGGTAGCGGGAGGGATAGGGAGCAGTTCTTC; CDR3aa: CSAGGSGRDREQFF
d_gene: TRBD1; j_gene: TRBJ1-3; abundance: few; v_gene: TRBV9; CDR3nt: TGTGCCAGCAGCGTCCTAACAGGGGTACTAAATTTT; CDR3aa: CASSVLTGVLNF
d_gene: NA; j_gene: TRBJ1-3; abundance: NA; v_gene: TRBV10-3; CDR3nt: TGTGCCACCTCGGTACGGGGAGAGGCTGGAAACACCATATATTTT; CDR3aa: CATSVRGEAGNTIYF
d_gene: NA; j_gene: TRBJ2-2; abundance: NA; v_gene: TRBV6-1; CDR3nt: TGTGCCAGCACCCAGCATGGGGGCACCGGGGAGCTGTTTTTT; CDR3aa: CASTQHGGTGELFF
d_gene: TRBD1; j_gene: TRBJ1-1; abundance: NA; v_gene: TRBV10-3; CDR3nt: TGTGCCATCGGGCAGGGGGATAACACTGAAGCTTTCTTT; CDR3aa: CAIGQGDNTEAFF
d_gene: TRBD1; j_gene: TRBJ2-2; abundance: NA; v_gene: TRBV28; CDR3nt: TGTGCCAGCAGTCACTACAGGGGAAACACCGGGGAGCTGTTTTTT; CDR3aa: CASSHYRGNTGELFF
d_gene: NA; j_gene: TRBJ1-3; abundance: NA; v_gene: TRBV3-1; CDR3nt: TGTGCCAGCAGCCAGCCCTCGGGTATCTCTGGAAACACCATATATTTT; CDR3aa: CASSQPSGISGNTIYF
d_gene: NA; j_gene: TRBJ2-1; abundance: few; v_gene: TRBV5-6; CDR3nt: TGTGCCAGCAGCTTAGGTTACTCCTACAATGAGCAGTTCTTC; CDR3aa: CASSLGYSYNEQFF
d_gene: TRBD1; j_gene: TRBJ2-2; abundance: few; v_gene: TRBV24-1; CDR3nt: TGTGCCACCAGTGAAACTAACAGGGGCCCCGGGGAGCTGTTTTTT; CDR3aa: CATSETNRGPGELFF
d_gene: TRBD2; j_gene: TRBJ2-1; abundance: once; v_gene: TRBV27; CDR3nt: TGTGCCAGCACCATCCGTGGCGGGAGCGTCTACAATGAGCAGTTCTTC; CDR3aa: CASTIRGGSVYNEQFF
d_gene: NA; j_gene: TRBJ2-3; abundance: many; v_gene: TRBV12-3/TRBV12-4; CDR3nt: TGTGCCAGCAGTTTTCATACAGATACGCAGTATTTT; CDR3aa: CASSFHTDTQYF
d_gene: NA; j_gene: TRBJ2-7; abundance: few; v_gene: TRBV7-9; CDR3nt: TGTGCCAGCAGCTTTCGTGGCCGGACGTACGAGCAGTACTTC; CDR3aa: CASSFRGRTYEQYF
d_gene: TRBD2; j_gene: TRBJ2-1; abundance: NA; v_gene: TRBV5-1; CDR3nt: TGCGCCAGCAGCTTGCTGCTAGCGGGAGTTTTTTCCTACAATGAGCAGTTCTTC; CDR3aa: CASSLLLAGVFSYNEQFF
d_gene: NA; j_gene: TRBJ1-2; abundance: few; v_gene: TRBV29-1; CDR3nt: TGCAGCGCCGAACGGGGGACTGGCTACACCTTC; CDR3aa: CSAERGTGYTF
d_gene: NA; j_gene: TRBJ1-1; abundance: NA; v_gene: TRBV5-1; CDR3nt: TGCGCCAGCAGCTGGGCTCTCACGCCGAACACTGAAGCTTTCTTT; CDR3aa: CASSWALTPNTEAFF
d_gene: TRBD1; j_gene: TRBJ2-2; abundance: NA; v_gene: TRBV12-3/TRBV12-4; CDR3nt: TGTGCCAGCAGTTCTACCGAGGGGGCTTCGAACACCGGGGAGCTGTTTTTT; CDR3aa: CASSSTEGASNTGELFF
d_gene: NA; j_gene: TRBJ1-2; abundance: NA; v_gene: TRBV20-1; CDR3nt: TGCAGTGCTAGAGATTGGACTTCCTCCACTGGCTACACCTTC; CDR3aa: CSARDWTSSTGYTF
d_gene: NA; j_gene: TRBJ1-1; abundance: many; v_gene: TRBV12-3/TRBV12-4; CDR3nt: TGTGCCAGCAGTTTAAGGGGGGGGAACACTGAAGCTTTCTTT; CDR3aa: CASSLRGGNTEAFF
d_gene: NA; j_gene: TRBJ1-1; abundance: NA; v_gene: TRBV12-3/TRBV12-4; CDR3nt: TGTGCCAGCGCCAACCTGGGAACTGAAGCTTTCTTT; CDR3aa: CASANLGTEAFF
d_gene: NA; j_gene: TRBJ2-7; abundance: NA; v_gene: TRBV15; CDR3nt: TGTGCCACCAGCAGAGCGGACTTACCGTACGAGCAGTACTTC; CDR3aa: CATSRADLPYEQYF
d_gene: NA; j_gene: TRBJ1-5; abundance: NA; v_gene: TRBV12-3/TRBV12-4; CDR3nt: TGTGCCAGCAGTTTAGAGACGGTCAATCAGCCCCAGCATTTT; CDR3aa: CASSLETVNQPQHF
d_gene: TRBD1; j_gene: TRBJ2-5; abundance: few; v_gene: TRBV5-1; CDR3nt: TGCGCCAGCAAAAGCTTGGAACAGGGGACGGAGACCCAGTACTTC; CDR3aa: CASKSLEQGTETQYF
d_gene: TRBD1; j_gene: TRBJ2-7; abundance: few; v_gene: TRBV10-3; CDR3nt: TGTGCCATCAGTGAGTCAGGGACAGGGGATAGCTCCTACGAGCAGTACTTC; CDR3aa: CAISESGTGDSSYEQYF
d_gene: NA; j_gene: TRBJ1-1; abundance: few; v_gene: TRBV20-1; CDR3nt: TGCAGTGCTAGCCCTCAACAGGGAATGAACACTGAAGCTTTCTTT; CDR3aa: CSASPQQGMNTEAFF
d_gene: NA; j_gene: TRBJ2-7; abundance: NA; v_gene: TRBV21-1; CDR3nt: TGTGCCAGCCCCCCACAGTACTTC; CDR3aa: CASPPQYF
d_gene: TRBD1; j_gene: TRBJ1-2; abundance: NA; v_gene: TRBV5-1; CDR3nt: TGCGCCAGCAGCTACATGACAGGGGACTATGGCTACACCTTC; CDR3aa: CASSYMTGDYGYTF
d_gene: TRBD1; j_gene: TRBJ2-1; abundance: NA; v_gene: TRBV5-1; CDR3nt: TGCGCCAGCAGCTTTTCCGGGACAGGGTTCAATGAGCAGTTCTTC; CDR3aa: CASSFSGTGFNEQFF
d_gene: NA; j_gene: TRBJ2-3; abundance: NA; v_gene: TRBV6-1; CDR3nt: TGTGCCAGCCGCCGCGGGGACCTTTTCACAGATACGCAGTATTTT; CDR3aa: CASRRGDLFTDTQYF
d_gene: NA; j_gene: TRBJ2-1; abundance: few; v_gene: TRBV5-6; CDR3nt: TGTGCCAGCAGTTTAGCTGGTCGTATGTACAATGAGCAGTTCTTC; CDR3aa: CASSLAGRMYNEQFF
d_gene: NA; j_gene: TRBJ1-2; abundance: many; v_gene: TRBV20-1; CDR3nt: TGCAGTGCTTGGACTCAAGGGGGCTATGGCTACACCTTC; CDR3aa: CSAWTQGGYGYTF
d_gene: TRBD2; j_gene: TRBJ2-7; abundance: few; v_gene: TRBV7-2; CDR3nt: TGTGCCAGCAGCTTAGCACTAGCGGGGACTATTTCCTACGAGCAGTACTTC; CDR3aa: CASSLALAGTISYEQYF
d_gene: NA; j_gene: TRBJ2-1; abundance: NA; v_gene: TRBV6-1; CDR3nt: TGTGCCAGCAGGGTACAGGGTAAGAACAATGAGCAGTTCTTC; CDR3aa: CASRVQGKNNEQFF
d_gene: NA; j_gene: TRBJ1-2; abundance: few; v_gene: TRBV20-1; CDR3nt: TGCAGTGCTAGAGATACAGGGCATGGCTACACCTTC; CDR3aa: CSARDTGHGYTF
d_gene: TRBD1; j_gene: TRBJ2-5; abundance: many; v_gene: TRBV7-9; CDR3nt: TGTGCCAGCAGACAGGGACAGCAAGAGACCCAGTACTTC; CDR3aa: CASRQGQQETQYF
d_gene: NA; j_gene: TRBJ1-1; abundance: few; v_gene: TRBV2; CDR3nt: TGTGCCAGCAGTGGGGGTTCGAGAGACACTGAAGCTTTCTTT; CDR3aa: CASSGGSRDTEAFF
d_gene: NA; j_gene: TRBJ2-7; abundance: NA; v_gene: TRBV19; CDR3nt: TGTGCCGTGCTAGCGGACAGCTCCTACGAGCAGTACTTC; CDR3aa: CAVLADSSYEQYF
d_gene: TRBD2; j_gene: TRBJ2-2; abundance: NA; v_gene: TRBV29-1; CDR3nt: TGCAGCGCCCGGACTAGCGGGGGAACGAACACCGGGGAGCTGTTTTTT; CDR3aa: CSARTSGGTNTGELFF
d_gene: NA; j_gene: TRBJ2-5; abundance: few; v_gene: TRBV5-5; CDR3nt: TGTGCCAGCAGCTTTACAGCCATCGAAGAGACCCAGTACTTC; CDR3aa: CASSFTAIEETQYF
d_gene: NA; j_gene: TRBJ2-5; abundance: NA; v_gene: TRBV20-1; CDR3nt: TGCAGTGCTGAAGGAACGGGCCAAGAGACCCAGTACTTC; CDR3aa: CSAEGTGQETQYF